One and the same sample provided the 12 T cell receptor beta chains below, sequenced in a study of persistence of HIV-infected CD4 T cells. This was the immunoSEQ version 4 assay in survey mode. Assay used: immunoSEQ multiplex PCR; TCRdb lists only in-frame clones, some missing. This sample yields tens of thousands of clones, of which 74% are seen a single time; roughly 1.8% belongs to the top ten. These receptors' antigens are unknown. An overlapping HIV-1 Gag peptide pool stimulated these cells at about 0.94 ug/peptide/mL. Sorting of responding CD4+ T cells relied on upregulated CD40 ligand together with CD69. The specimen comprised CD4+ T cells sorted from PBMCs after approximately 19-hour stimulation, sampled from a patient who received antiretroviral therapy. These receptors were collected from an adult man with HIV who was CMV-seropositive.

V gene TRBV6-2 or TRBV6-3 combines with J gene TRBJ2-1; D is ambiguous. V was clipped by 6 bases and J by 8 bases, with 8 bases between them. The CDR3 covers 11 residues. Germline V gene data show CDR1 as MNHEY and CDR2 as SVGEGT. The CDR3 here is CASSPRYEQFF. The CDR3 DNA reads as TGTGCCAGCAGCCCCCGATATGAGCAGTTCTTC.

The chain combines TRBV2 with TRBJ2-1; TRBD2 matches 13 bases. Germline assignment: CDR1 SNHLY and CDR2 FYNNEI. V was pared by 6 bases and J by 7 bases, with 0 bases of the junction left unmatched. This CDR3 has 13 amino acids. In DNA form, the CDR3 reads TGTGCCAGCAGGGGACTAGCGGGGAATGAGCAGTTCTTC. Translating gives CASRGLAGNEQFF. The whole variable domain, filled in from reference TRBV2 and TRBJ2-1, reads EPEVTQTPSHQVTQMGQEVILRCVPISNHLYFYWYRQILGQKVEFLVSFYNNEISEKSEIFDDQFSVERPDGSNFTLKIRSTKLEDSAMYFCASRGLAGNEQFFGPGTRLTVL.

As concerns this clone: A read error may produce the germline difference seen at one junction end. The chain carries TRBV4-1 and TRBJ1-2, with a weak D call TRBD1 (5 bases). The CDR3 contains 15 residues. Germline loops: CDR1 MGHRA, CDR2 YSYEKL. The CDR3: CVSSQDSGIVRGYTF. The CDR3 region has the DNA TGCGTCAGCAGCCAAGATTCAGGGATTGTACGTGGCTACACCTTC.

This clone was seen only a few times. The chain couples TRBV11-2 to TRBJ2-2; 9 bases are shared with TRBD1. V trimming: 5 bases; J trimming: 7 bases; junction bases outside the gene matches: 5. CDR3 size: 14 residues. The germline V gene has CDR1 SGHAT and CDR2 FQNNGV. This CDR3 reads CASSPDRGNGELFF. CDR3 in DNA: TGTGCCAGCAGCCCGGACAGGGGTAACGGGGAGCTGTTTTTT.

The genes are TRBV12-3 or TRBV12-4 and TRBJ2-7; D is possibly TRBD1 (5 bases). The CDR3 spans 13 residues. Trimming removed 4 bases at V and 6 bases at J, with 13 bases between. CDR3 in amino acids: CASSSQGQSEQYF. In DNA form, the CDR3 reads TGTGCCAGCAGTTCCCAAGGACAATCCGAGCAGTACTTC.

The gene calls are TRBV7-9 and TRBJ1-3, with TRBD1 matching over 7 bases. The CDR3 has 14 residues. The V and J ends lost 5 bases and 3 bases, in that order; junction bases with no gene match: 4. Germline CDR1 is SEHNR and CDR2 is FQNEAQ (reference sequence). CDR3 sequence reads: CASSRWDSGNTIYF. CDR3 nucleotide sequence: TGTGCCAGCAGCCGATGGGACAGTGGAAACACCATATATTTT.

The chain recombines TRBV28 with TRBJ1-5, with D possibly TRBD1 on 5 matching bases. The germline CDR1 and CDR2 sequences are MDHEN and SYDVKM. Trimming removed 4 bases from V and 6 bases from J, with 7 bases in between. The CDR3 is made up of 12 amino acids. The CDR3 DNA sequence: TGTGCCAGCAGTTCCGGGACTCAGCCCCAGCATTTT. It is translated as CASSSGTQPQHF.

The chain employs TRBV28 and TRBJ1-2; D not resolved. The CDR3 covers 11 residues. From germline, CDR1 is MDHEN and CDR2 SYDVKM. V shed 3 bases and J shed 1 base, with 0 bases lying between them. The CDR3 DNA reads as TGTGCCAGCAGTTTTAACTATGGCTACACCTTC. This gives the protein CASSFNYGYTF.

This chain connects TRBV10-3 to TRBJ2-3; 8 nucleotides agree with TRBD2. The CDR3 is 14 residues long. CDR1 and CDR2 from the germline V gene are ENHRY and SYGVKD. The trim removed 6 bases at V and 1 base at J, leaving 3 bases unmatched. CDR3 sequence reads: CAISLGGGTDTQYF. CDR3 bases: TGTGCCATCAGCCTCGGGGGGGGCACAGATACGCAGTATTTT.

The chain joins TRBV6-5 to TRBJ1-4, with D unclear. The length of the CDR3 is 13 residues. CDR1 is MNHEY, CDR2 SVGAGI, per germline. Trimming removed 4 bases at V and 8 bases at J, with 11 bases between. The chain's CDR3 is CASSSTWEEKLFF. The CDR3 nucleotides read TGTGCCAGCAGTTCAACCTGGGAAGAAAAACTGTTTTTT.

This chain joins TRBV18 and TRBJ2-7; 7 bases align to TRBD1. The germline gives CDR1 KGHSH, CDR2 LQKENI. The trim removed 4 bases at V and 4 bases at J, leaving 4 bases unmatched. CDR3 length: 13 residues. The CDR3 loop is CASSQDRKYEQYF. Written as DNA, the CDR3 is TGTGCCAGCTCACAGGACAGGAAGTACGAGCAGTACTTC.

The chain couples TRBV18 to TRBJ2-3; 9 bases fit TRBD2. CDR3 length: 16 amino acids. Losses at the gene ends were 3 bases for V and 4 bases for J; bases not matched to a gene: 8. Per the germline V gene, CDR1 is KGHSH and CDR2 is LQKENI. CDR3 bases: TGTGCCAGCTCACCCGTCCTAGCGGGGAGTCCAGATACGCAGTATTTT. It is translated as CASSPVLAGSPDTQYF.